The TCR beta chain under discussion was sequenced for a study of T-cell memory formation after mild COVID-19. Whole-study findings and limits: The pre-infection memory compartment contained some responding clones, suggesting cross-reactive memory joined.

TCRdb itself ran the 5' RACE reads through MiXCR, one entry per CDR3 protein. The sample holds around 310,000 distinct CDR3 sequences; around an eighth are singletons and the top ten take under 25%. This clonotype was counted ten times or more. Its specificity is unknown. CDR1 and CDR2 from the germline V gene are MNHEY and SVGAGI. The CDR3 loop spans 17 amino acids. V dropped 2 bases and J dropped 8 bases, with 25 bases sitting between them. The rearrangement links TRBV6-5 to TRBJ2-7; D may match TRBD1 or TRBD2 (5 bases each). The sequence came from a young man who had mild COVID-19 (a few samples of this study predate the infection). Cell type and time point are not known. Source material: PBMCs or a T cell subset sorted from them (not recorded which). The CDR3 bases are TGTGCCAGCAGTTACGGTGTCGCGGGTCAGGGTTTTCGGAAGCAGTACTTC. It encodes CASSYGVAGQGFRKQYF.